The 26 T cell receptor beta chains reported below all come from one sample, sequenced in a study of PD-1 blockade in classical Hodgkin lymphoma. Some clones are missing from TCRdb's copy, which holds only in-frame ones; the method was immunoSEQ multiplex PCR. The table includes tens of thousands of clones, 71% detected once. All the patients suffered relapse after autologous stem cell transplantation, and brentuximab vedotin exposure differed. This specimen was peripheral blood mononuclear cells (PBMCs), taken before the second cycle of nivolumab. These receptors were obtained from a human donor with classical Hodgkin lymphoma.

The chain recombines TRBV7-2 with TRBJ2-5; no firm D call. The CDR3 covers 11 residues. V lost 2 bases to trimming and J lost 4 bases, with 2 bases between them. Germline V gene lookup returns CDR1 SGHTA and CDR2 FQGNSA. The CDR3 region is CASSLLETQYF. Here the CDR3 DNA reads TGTGCCAGCAGCTTATTAGAGACCCAGTACTTC.

This clone was seen only a few times. This chain uses TRBV7-2 with TRBJ1-2, with TRBD1 as a possible D gene (5 bases). V dropped 5 bases and J dropped 7 bases, with 14 bases sitting between them. This CDR3 is 13 amino acids long. CDR1 SGHTA and CDR2 FQGNSA come from the germline V gene. This CDR3 reads CASSPRAGSGYTF. CDR3 DNA: TGTGCCAGCAGCCCCAGGGCAGGGAGTGGCTACACCTTC.

The genes are TRBV5-6 and TRBJ2-1; D call uncertain. The CDR3 is made up of 16 amino acids. Trimming removed 1 base at V and 3 bases at J, with 14 bases between. Germline V gene data show CDR1 as SGHDT and CDR2 as YYEEEE. CDR3 sequence reads: CASSLSPLSSYNEQFF. In DNA, the CDR3 is TGTGCCAGCAGCTTGTCCCCTCTTTCAAGCTACAATGAGCAGTTCTTC.

A word on this clone: The germline gene is not matched at one end of the junction; a read error may be the cause. Other DNA sequences in the same sample also yield this CDR3. The chain recombines TRBV11-2 with TRBJ2-1; 9 nucleotides line up with TRBD1. CDR3 length equals 17 residues. CDR1 and CDR2 from the germline V gene are SGHAT and FQNNGV. CDR3: CASSLDFRTGDLNEQFF. CDR3 sequence (DNA): TGTGCTAGCAGCTTAGATTTTCGGACAGGGGACCTCAATGAGCAGTTCTTC.

This clone counts as medium-sized (0.01 to 0.1%). V gene TRBV28 combines with J gene TRBJ1-2; 8 bases are a match to TRBD1. CDR1 and CDR2 (germline): MDHEN, SYDVKM. The CDR3 runs to 17 residues. J was trimmed by 6 bases and V by 2 bases; bases with no gene match: 14. The CDR3 spells CASSLIPPQGAQDGYTF. As DNA, the CDR3 is TGTGCCAGCAGTTTAATACCCCCTCAGGGGGCTCAGGATGGCTACACCTTC.

The CDR3 here is CASSPLQGRYEQYF. The DNA for the CDR3 is TGCGCCAGCAGCCCCTTACAGGGGAGATACGAGCAGTACTTC. The chain employs TRBV4-3 and TRBJ2-7; 7 bases agree with TRBD1. Trimming took 4 bases from V and 4 from J; bases not matched to a gene: 7. CDR1 LGHNA and CDR2 YSLEER come from the germline V gene. The CDR3 spans 14 residues.

The rearrangement links TRBV27 to TRBJ2-1; 8 bases fit TRBD1. CDR3 size: 13 residues. Germline trimming cut 5 bases from V and 7 bases from J; bases unmatched to any gene: 4. CDR1 and CDR2 from the germline V gene are MNHEY and SMNVEV (reference sequence). The CDR3 region is CASSQGAWNEQFF. The CDR3 DNA reads as TGTGCCAGCAGTCAGGGGGCCTGGAATGAGCAGTTCTTC.

The chain recombines TRBV15 with TRBJ1-4; the D gene is possibly TRBD1 (5 bases). V was pared by 5 bases and J by 0 bases, with 13 bases between. The germline gives CDR1 LNHNV, CDR2 YYDKDF (reference sequence). The CDR3 covers 16 residues. CDR3 bases: TGTGCCACCAGCCGACCGGGGACTGCAACTAATGAAAAACTGTTTTTT. This encodes CATSRPGTATNEKLFF.

The chain employs TRBV18 and TRBJ1-2; 8 bases align to TRBD1. This CDR3 region has 13 residues. Germline V gene sequence: CDR1 KGHSH, CDR2 LQKENI. V was clipped by 6 bases and J by 3 bases; unmatched bases: 3. In DNA, the CDR3 is TGTGCCAGCTCCCTGGACAGGGACTATGGCTACACCTTC. Protein: CASSLDRDYGYTF.

The chain employs TRBV18 and TRBJ2-6; D gene unclear. Germline V gene sequence: CDR1 KGHSH, CDR2 LQKENI. The CDR3 runs to 15 residues. Trimming cost V 5 bases and J 0 bases, with 8 bases left between them. The CDR3 bases are TGTGCCAGCTCATCGTTGAGCTCTGGGGCCAACGTCCTGACTTTC. It encodes CASSSLSSGANVLTF.

V usage is TRBV2 and J usage is TRBJ2-6; D gene uncertain. This CDR3 spans 11 amino acids. Trimming cost V 8 bases and J 3 bases, with 2 bases left between them. Germline values: CDR1 SNHLY, CDR2 FYNNEI. The chain's CDR3 is CASGGANVLTF. The CDR3 region has the DNA TGTGCCAGCGGTGGGGCCAACGTCCTGACTTTC.

The rearrangement joins TRBV7-3 to TRBJ2-3; D not certain. CDR1 and CDR2 (germline): SGHTA, FQGTGA. V was pared by 1 base and J by 3 bases, with 5 bases between. The CDR3 length is 13 residues. This chain's CDR3 is CASSLSGTDTQYF. CDR3 sequence (DNA): TGTGCCAGCAGCTTAAGTGGGACAGATACGCAGTATTTT.

The J gene is TRBJ1-6, the V gene TRBV7-9; TRBD1 aligns across 7 bases. Losses at the gene ends were 4 bases for V and 8 bases for J; bases not matched to a gene: 8. The germline gives CDR1 SEHNR, CDR2 FQNEAQ (reference sequence). This CDR3 comprises 15 residues. In DNA form, the CDR3 reads TGTGCCAGCAGCTCGACCGGGACAGATGATTCACCCCTCCACTTT. It specifies CASSSTGTDDSPLHF.

This clone turned up a few times. CDR3 sequence reads: CASSTTVGGNYGYTF. CDR3 in DNA: TGTGCCAGCAGCACAACAGTGGGGGGGAATTATGGCTACACCTTC. This chain uses TRBV9 with TRBJ1-2; tentatively, D is TRBD1 (5 bases). V was clipped by 4 bases and J by 5 bases, with 18 bases between them. CDR1 and CDR2 from the germline V gene are SGDLS and YYNGEE. The CDR3 sequence is 15 residues long.

The chain joins TRBV30 to TRBJ1-1; 7 bases fit TRBD1. Germline CDR1 is GTSNPN and CDR2 is SVGIG (reference sequence). Losses at the gene ends were 2 bases for V and 5 bases for J; bases not matched to a gene: 8. CDR3 length: 14 amino acids. CDR3 coding DNA: TGTGCCTGGAGTATTGACAGGGAGGTAACTGAAGCTTTCTTT. It yields the protein CAWSIDREVTEAFF.

The V and J genes are TRBV11-2 and TRBJ1-1; TRBD1 matches at 8 bases. The CDR3 consists of 13 residues. J lost 8 bases, V lost 0 bases, and 2 bases had no gene match. Germline CDR1 reads SGHAT; CDR2 reads FQNNGV. The CDR3 sequence is CASSLDRTGEAFF. Written as DNA, the CDR3 is TGTGCCAGCAGCTTAGATAGGACAGGGGAAGCTTTCTTT.

This chain links TRBV28 with TRBJ2-5; possibly TRBD2 for D (6 bases). CDR1 and CDR2 from the germline V gene are MDHEN and SYDVKM. This CDR3 spans 14 amino acids. Trimming took off 5 bases at V and 2 bases at J, with 12 bases between the two ends. The CDR3 region has the DNA TGTGCCAGCAGTACGGCGGGGCCACAAGAGACCCAGTACTTC. Residues: CASSTAGPQETQYF. Complete variable domain (other parts from reference TRBV28 and TRBJ2-5): DVKVTQSSRYLVKRTGEKVFLECVQDMDHENMFWYRQDPGLGLRLIYFSYDVKMKEKGDIPEGYSVSREKKERFSLILESASTNQTSMYLCASSTAGPQETQYFGPGTRLLVL.

The table lists this clone with a count of one. At one end the junction does not follow the germline gene, possibly because of a read error. V usage is TRBV25-1 and J usage is TRBJ2-5; TRBD1 might be the D (5 bases). Germline V CDR1 and CDR2: MGHDK, SYGVNS. There are 14 residues in the CDR3. The CDR3 DNA reads TGTGCCAGCAGTGCGGCAGGGAAGCAAGGGACCCAGTACTTC. It specifies CASSAAGKQGTQYF.

V is TRBV28 and J is TRBJ1-1, with 8 bases matching TRBD1. This CDR3 region has 18 residues. Germline V lookup: CDR1 MDHEN, CDR2 SYDVKM. With V trimmed by 6 bases and J by 3 bases, 18 bases remained unmatched. CDR3 bases: TGTGCCAGCAGCCGTATCGGACAGGGAAAATCAGAGGACACTGAAGCTTTCTTT. Amino acid sequence: CASSRIGQGKSEDTEAFF.

The table lists this clone with a few counts. CDR3 nucleotides: TGTGCCAGCAGCTTAAGGTGGGGCCGCTCCTACAATGAGCAGTTCTTC. This encodes CASSLRWGRSYNEQFF. This chain links TRBV7-3 with TRBJ2-1; weak D call: TRBD1 (5 bases). Trimming shortened V by 1 base and J by 0 bases, and 10 bases separated the two germline ends. The CDR3 is 16 residues long. The germline CDR1 and CDR2 sequences are SGHTA and FQGTGA. Combining the CDR3 with reference TRBV7-3 and TRBJ2-1 gives the whole variable domain GAGVSQTPSNKVTEKGKYVELRCDPISGHTALYWYRQSLGQGPEFLIYFQGTGAADDSGLPNDRFFAVRPEGSVSTLKIQRTERGDSAVYLCASSLRWGRSYNEQFFGPGTRLTVL.

There are a few counts of this clone. The rearrangement joins TRBV2 to TRBJ2-7; 7 bases fit TRBD1. Trimming at V came to 9 bases and at J to 2 bases, leaving 4 bases not matched to a gene. CDR3 length: 12 amino acids. CDR1 is SNHLY and CDR2 is FYNNEI in the germline V gene. CDR3 in amino acids: CASGQATYEQYF. CDR3 sequence (DNA): TGTGCCAGTGGACAGGCTACCTACGAGCAGTACTTC.

The chain carries TRBV27 and TRBJ1-5; 10 bases align to TRBD1. J was trimmed by 5 bases and V by 3 bases; bases with no gene match: 7. The CDR3 consists of 16 residues. Looked up from germline, CDR1 is MNHEY and CDR2 is SMNVEV (reference sequence). CDR3 sequence (DNA): TGTGCCAGCAGTTTCTCCGGGACAGGGGTCGATCAGCCCCAGCATTTT. Translation gives CASSFSGTGVDQPQHF.

The chain recombines TRBV7-8 with TRBJ1-2, with TRBD1 matching 7 bases. The CDR3 runs to 13 residues. V gave up 5 bases and J gave up 8 bases; unmatched junction bases: 8. Germline V gene sequence: CDR1 SGHVS, CDR2 FQNEAQ. CDR3 nucleotide sequence: TGTGCCAGCAGCACCCGAACAGGGGACGGCTACACCTTC. Amino acids: CASSTRTGDGYTF.

The genes are TRBV19 and TRBJ2-1; 11 bases line up with TRBD1. CDR3 length: 16 residues. V was pared by 5 bases and J by 7 bases, with 10 bases of the junction left unmatched. Germline CDR1 is LNHDA and CDR2 is SQIVND (reference sequence). The CDR3 coding sequence is TGTGCCAGTAGTGATCCCCGGGACAGGGGGGGGAATGAGCAGTTCTTC. It is translated as CASSDPRDRGGNEQFF.

The V and J genes are TRBV6-6 and TRBJ1-2; D gene unclear. From germline, CDR1 is MNHNY and CDR2 SVGAGI (reference sequence). The length of the CDR3 is 14 residues. V was pared by 0 bases and J by 1 base, with 6 bases between. This chain's CDR3 is CASSYSGGNYGYTF. In DNA form, the CDR3 reads TGTGCCAGCAGTTACTCGGGAGGTAACTATGGCTACACCTTC.

The chain has TRBV5-4 and TRBJ1-6; D gene unclear. Trimming shortened V by 1 base and J by 8 bases, and 13 bases separated the two germline ends. Germline loops: CDR1 SGHNT, CDR2 YYREEE (reference sequence). CDR3 length: 15 residues. The CDR3 DNA sequence: TGTGCCAGCAGCTTGAAGTGGGGAGGAGATTCACCCCTCCACTTT. The encoded protein is CASSLKWGGDSPLHF.